This entry lists 32 T cell receptor beta chains sequenced from one sample in a study of T-cell reconstitution after alpha-beta-depleted transplantation in children. Molecular barcoding with unique molecular identifiers was used for the TCRbeta library. TCRdb reprocessed the PCR reads with MiXCR, giving one entry per CDR3 protein. Found here are 700,000 or so distinct CDR3 sequences, around 13% of them singletons; the top ten hold 0.79%. The sequences come from PBMCs, collected before TCRalphabeta/CD19-depleted stem cell transplant. The receptors come from a girl aged 2 to 10 with congenital amegakaryocytic thrombocytopenia, due to receive a stem cell transplant.

The rearrangement links TRBV5-1 to TRBJ2-7; TRBD2 is a possible D gene (6 bases). This CDR3 region has 14 residues. V gave up 3 bases and J gave up 3 bases, with 13 bases separating them. CDR1 and CDR2 from the germline V gene are SGHRS and YFSETQ. CDR3 sequence reads: CASSWTPGDYEQYF. The CDR3 nucleotides are TGCGCCAGCAGCTGGACCCCGGGAGACTACGAGCAGTACTTC.

V and J are TRBV5-1 and TRBJ1-6; TRBD1 matches 9 bases. The CDR3 sequence is 15 residues long. Germline CDR1 and CDR2: SGHRS and YFSETQ. With V trimmed by 3 bases and J by 10 bases, 8 bases remained unmatched. The CDR3 DNA sequence: TGCGCCAGCAGCTCGACCGGGACAGGGTTCTCACCCCTCCACTTT. The encoded protein is CASSSTGTGFSPLHF.

This clonotype showed up many times. This sequence joins TRBV20-1 and TRBJ2-7; D is unclear. Germline values: CDR1 DFQATT, CDR2 SNEGSKA (reference sequence). V was clipped by 3 bases and J by 2 bases, with 11 bases between them. The CDR3 spans 13 residues. The CDR3 DNA is TGCAGTGCTAGGACCACAGAGACCTACGAGCAGTACTTC. It translates to CSARTTETYEQYF.

This clonotype was detected ten times or more. V and J are TRBV10-3 and TRBJ2-5; maybe TRBD2 (6 bases). The germline gives CDR1 ENHRY, CDR2 SYGVKD. The CDR3 is made up of 17 amino acids. V was pared by 4 bases and J by 5 bases, with 23 bases between. The CDR3 sequence is CAISVGTASTEWETQYF. The CDR3 DNA is TGTGCCATCAGTGTAGGGACTGCTTCTACGGAATGGGAGACCCAGTACTTC.

CDR3: CASRFPGQGAPEQFF. For the CDR3, the DNA is TGCGCCAGCAGATTCCCGGGACAGGGCGCTCCCGAGCAGTTCTTC. This sequence joins TRBV10-2 and TRBJ2-1; the match to TRBD1 covers 9 bases. CDR3 length equals 15 residues. V shed 6 bases and J 10 bases; nucleotides not matched to a gene: 13. Germline assignment: CDR1 WSHSY and CDR2 SAAADI.

A word on this clonotype: A much larger clone differs by one base, so this may be a read error. The chain has TRBV7-9 and TRBJ1-4; a weak D match, TRBD1 (5 bases). The germline V gene encodes CDR1 SEHNR and CDR2 FQNEAQ (reference sequence). This CDR3 comprises 15 residues. The CDR3 is CASSQAGHIDEKLIF. In DNA, the CDR3 is TGTGCCAGCAGCCAGGCAGGACACATAGACGAAAAACTGATTTTT. Full variable domain (missing parts from reference TRBV7-9 and TRBJ1-4): DTGVSQNPRHKITKRGQNVTFRCDPISEHNRLYWYRQTLGQGPEFLTYFQNEAQLEKSRLLSDRFSAERPKGSFSTLEIQRTEQGDSAMYLCASSQAGHIDEKLIFGSGTQLSVL.

This clonotype appeared many times. Here the CDR3 reads CAASFMEAGELFF. The CDR3 nucleotides are TGCGCCGCCAGCTTCATGGAGGCCGGGGAGCTGTTTTTT. The chain recombines TRBV5-1 with TRBJ2-2, with D possibly being TRBD2 (5 bases). The CDR3 loop spans 13 amino acids. V lost 10 bases, J lost 6 bases, and 16 bases lay in between. CDR1 SGHRS and CDR2 YFSETQ come from the germline V gene.

This clonotype was seen at least ten times. The chain has TRBV3-1 and TRBJ2-1; D possibly corresponds to TRBD2 (5 bases). CDR1 and CDR2 from the germline V gene are LGHDT and YNNKEL (reference sequence). Trimming cost V 0 bases and J 8 bases, with 8 bases left between them. The CDR3 runs 13 residues. CDR3: CASSQDPADEQFF. DNA for the CDR3: TGTGCCAGCAGCCAAGATCCAGCGGATGAGCAGTTCTTC.

This clonotype has ten or more counts. The chain has TRBV20-1 and TRBJ2-2; 8 positions match TRBD2. CDR3 size: 13 residues. Germline V CDR1 and CDR2: DFQATT, SNEGSKA (reference sequence). The J segment lost 6 bases and the V segment lost 5 bases, leaving 5 bases of the junction unmatched. CDR3 DNA sequence: TGCAGTGCTCGGGAGGGAATCGCCGGGGAGCTGTTTTTT. This translates into CSAREGIAGELFF.

The V gene is TRBV11-2, the J gene TRBJ2-1; TRBD2 agrees at 10 bases. CDR3 size: 15 residues. The germline V gene encodes CDR1 SGHAT and CDR2 FQNNGV. V lost 5 bases to trimming and J lost 9 bases; unmatched junction nucleotides: 10. The chain's CDR3 is CASSLPPGLAFEQFF. As DNA, the CDR3 is TGTGCCAGCAGCCTCCCGCCGGGACTAGCGTTTGAGCAGTTCTTC.

The table lists this clonotype with a few counts. This chain uses TRBV3-1 with TRBJ1-2; D not resolved. From germline, CDR1 is LGHDT and CDR2 YNNKEL (reference sequence). This CDR3 comprises 11 residues. The V and J ends lost 6 bases and 4 bases respectively, with 6 bases between them. CDR3 bases: TGTGCCAGCAGACGTGCCTATGGCTACACCTTC. This gives the protein CASRRAYGYTF.

This chain connects TRBV5-5 to TRBJ2-1, with 10 bases fitting TRBD2. Germline CDR1 is SGHKS and CDR2 is YYEKEE (reference sequence). Trimming took 3 bases from V and 5 from J; bases not matched to a gene: 14. The CDR3 runs 18 residues. CDR3 loop: CASSSVPGLARGDNEQFF. In DNA form, the CDR3 reads TGTGCCAGCAGCTCCGTACCGGGACTAGCGAGGGGGGACAATGAGCAGTTCTTC. Based on the CDR3 plus reference TRBV5-5 and TRBJ2-1, the full variable domain is DAGVTQSPTHLIKTRGQQVTLRCSPISGHKSVSWYQQVLGQGPQFIFQYYEKEERGRGNFPDRFSARQFPNYSSELNVNALLLGDSALYLCASSSVPGLARGDNEQFFGPGTRLTVL.

At least ten counts were recorded for this clonotype. The chain links TRBV20-1 to TRBJ2-1, with 10 bases lining up with TRBD2. From germline, CDR1 is DFQATT and CDR2 SNEGSKA (reference sequence). The junction had 12 bases not matched to a gene; V was cut back by 3 bases and J by 4 bases. The CDR3 contains 17 residues. The CDR3 DNA reads TGCAGTGCTAGTGACTTAGAGACTAGCGGGCCTTACAATGAGCAGTTCTTC. Encoded protein: CSASDLETSGPYNEQFF.

The chain uses TRBV20-1 and TRBJ1-1, with D possibly TRBD1 on 5 matching bases. V lost 0 bases, J lost 4 bases, and 15 bases lay in between. The CDR3 has 15 residues. Germline V lookup: CDR1 DFQATT, CDR2 SNEGSKA (reference sequence). The CDR3 sequence: CSARDPSTEGTEAFF. The CDR3 DNA sequence: TGCAGTGCTAGAGATCCTTCGACAGAGGGCACTGAAGCTTTCTTT.

This clonotype has ten or more counts. The chain uses TRBV5-1 and TRBJ1-2; perhaps TRBD1 as D (5 bases). V was trimmed by 6 bases and J by 7 bases, leaving 10 bases between them. This CDR3 spans 11 amino acids. Germline CDR1 reads SGHRS; CDR2 reads YFSETQ. The CDR3 reads CASTGGGGYTF. The CDR3 DNA sequence: TGCGCCAGCACGGGCGGGGGTGGCTACACCTTC.

V and J are TRBV7-2 and TRBJ2-7; 7 bases agree with TRBD2. Germline values: CDR1 SGHTA, CDR2 FQGNSA. This CDR3 is 13 amino acids long. The V gene end was trimmed by 8 bases and the J gene end by 2 bases; junction bases not matched to a gene: 6. Here the CDR3 DNA reads TGTGCCAGCCGAGCCGGGACTACCTACGAGCAGTACTTC. It specifies CASRAGTTYEQYF.

The chain couples TRBV12-3 or TRBV12-4 to TRBJ2-7, with 11 bases fitting TRBD2. CDR3 length: 15 amino acids. V lost 6 bases to trimming and J lost 2 bases; unmatched junction nucleotides: 6. CDR3 DNA sequence: TGTGCCAGCAGCAAAGGGACTAGCGGAACCTACGAGCAGTACTTC. Its translation is CASSKGTSGTYEQYF.

This clonotype appeared many times. The V and J genes are TRBV20-1 and TRBJ2-5; TRBD2 aligns across 7 bases. This CDR3 contains 16 residues. CDR1 and CDR2 (germline): DFQATT, SNEGSKA (reference sequence). The junction had 10 bases not matched to a gene; V was cut back by 1 base and J by 2 bases. The CDR3 DNA reads TGCAGTGCTAGAGCCCAACTAGCGCTAGTACAAGAGACCCAGTACTTC. Protein product: CSARAQLALVQETQYF.

This chain uses TRBV20-1 with TRBJ2-7, with a possible D match to TRBD1 (5 bases). CDR1 is DFQATT, CDR2 SNEGSKA, per germline (reference sequence). V lost 5 bases to trimming and J lost 5 bases, with 19 bases between them. The CDR3 spans 14 residues. The CDR3 is CSAYRQGFEHEQYF. CDR3 nucleotide sequence: TGCAGTGCTTATCGCCAGGGCTTTGAACACGAGCAGTACTTC.

This clonotype was seen more than once but under ten times. The V gene is TRBV4-1, the J gene TRBJ1-3; D not resolved. Germline-derived CDR1 and CDR2 are MGHRA and YSYEKL. Between the trimmed V and J ends, which lost 1 base and 4 bases, there was a span of 11 bases. The CDR3 runs to 15 residues. DNA for the CDR3: TGCGCCAGCAGCCAAGGGGTGGGTTCCGGAAACACCATATATTTT. Its translation is CASSQGVGSGNTIYF.

The chain combines TRBV20-1 with TRBJ2-3; D gene unclear. Germline-derived CDR1 and CDR2 are DFQATT and SNEGSKA (reference sequence). The CDR3 contains 16 residues. Between the trimmed V and J ends, which lost 1 base and 3 bases, there was a span of 17 bases. The CDR3 bases are TGCAGTGCTAGAGCCTCGTTTTTCTCTCCGACAGATACGCAGTATTTT. Encoded protein: CSARASFFSPTDTQYF.

This clonotype was observed many times. The rearrangement uses TRBV15 and TRBJ2-1; 9 nucleotides agree with TRBD2. This CDR3 has 17 amino acids. Germline V gives CDR1 LNHNV, CDR2 YYDKDF (reference sequence). V lost 0 bases, J lost 7 bases, and 10 bases stayed unmatched. CDR3 coding DNA: TGTGCCACCAGCAGAGATCTTTTTAGCGGGAGTGGTAATGAGCAGTTCTTC. This codes for CATSRDLFSGSGNEQFF. Drawing the rest from reference TRBV15 and TRBJ2-1, the complete variable domain is DAMVIQNPRYQVTQFGKPVTLSCSQTLNHNVMYWYQQKSSQAPKLLFHYYDKDFNNEADTPDNFQSRRPNTSFCFLDIRSPGLGDTAMYLCATSRDLFSGSGNEQFFGPGTRLTVL.

The chain links TRBV29-1 to TRBJ2-1; D gene ambiguous. The germline V gene encodes CDR1 SQVTM and CDR2 ANQGSEA. The CDR3 has 19 residues. V was cut by 4 bases and J by 4 bases, with 29 bases left in between. The CDR3: CSVGVPGRTNSENYNEQFF. The CDR3 DNA follows: TGCAGCGTTGGGGTTCCGGGCCGGACGAACTCTGAAAATTACAATGAGCAGTTCTTC.

This clonotype came up many times. The genes are TRBV12-3 or TRBV12-4 and TRBJ2-1, with TRBD2 matching over 9 bases. This CDR3 contains 15 residues. J gave up 8 bases and V 5 bases, and 10 bases lay outside the gene matches. The CDR3 region is CASSLSSGMVYEQFF. The CDR3, as DNA: TGTGCCAGCAGTCTCTCTAGCGGGATGGTCTATGAGCAGTTCTTC.

This clonotype showed up many times. The chain joins TRBV10-3 to TRBJ2-7, with D hard to call. Germline V CDR1 and CDR2: ENHRY, SYGVKD. The CDR3 has 16 amino acids. V was cut by 1 base and J by 1 base, with 14 bases left in between. CDR3 in DNA: TGTGCCATCAGTGAGTTCGATCGGGTCTCGTCCTACGAGCAGTACTTC. Encoded protein: CAISEFDRVSSYEQYF.

This clonotype was counted a few times. The chain carries TRBV7-2 and TRBJ1-6, with D possibly matching TRBD1 (5 bases). This CDR3 region has 14 residues. V was shortened by 5 bases and J by 9 bases, with 14 bases between the two germline ends. CDR1 and CDR2 from the germline V gene are SGHTA and FQGNSA. Here the CDR3 reads CASSTEGFVSPLHF. CDR3 coding DNA: TGTGCCAGCAGCACCGAGGGGTTCGTTTCACCCCTCCACTTT. Variable domain in full (rest from reference TRBV7-2 and TRBJ1-6): GAGVSQSPSNKVTEKGKDVELRCDPISGHTALYWYRQSLGQGLEFLIYFQGNSAPDKSGLPSDRFSAERTGGSVSTLTIQRTQQEDSAVYLCASSTEGFVSPLHFGNGTRLTVT.

Only a few counts were recorded for this clonotype. The chain has TRBV20-1 and TRBJ2-3, with TRBD2 matching 15 bases. This CDR3 is built from 16 residues. V lost 3 bases and J lost 4; bases outside the gene matches: 5. CDR1 DFQATT and CDR2 SNEGSKA come from the germline V gene (reference sequence). CDR3 amino acids: CSASAGLAGGPDTQYF. CDR3 coding DNA: TGCAGTGCTAGTGCGGGACTAGCGGGAGGACCAGATACGCAGTATTTT.

This clonotype came up many times. This chain uses TRBV5-6 with TRBJ2-1; D is undetermined. Trimming shortened V by 7 bases and J by 7 bases, and 9 bases separated the two germline ends. The CDR3 covers 11 residues. Per the germline V gene, CDR1 is SGHDT and CDR2 is YYEEEE. This chain's CDR3 is CASLFGNEQFF. The CDR3 nucleotides read TGTGCCAGCCTCTTCGGGAATGAGCAGTTCTTC.

J is TRBJ1-3 and V is TRBV11-2, with TRBD1 matching 7 bases. CDR1 SGHAT and CDR2 FQNNGV come from the germline V gene. The V gene end was trimmed by 5 bases and the J gene end by 8 bases; junction bases not matched to a gene: 9. The CDR3 is 14 amino acids. CDR3 residues: CASSRGGSQDTIYF. CDR3 DNA sequence: TGTGCCAGCAGCAGAGGGGGCAGCCAGGACACCATATATTTT.

Ten or more counts support this clonotype. The chain uses TRBV27 and TRBJ2-7, with 7 bases lining up with TRBD1. Germline V gene data show CDR1 as MNHEY and CDR2 as SMNVEV (reference sequence). The CDR3 runs to 15 residues. V dropped 3 bases and J dropped 2; count of bases not matched to a gene: 7. The CDR3 DNA sequence: TGTGCCAGCAGTTTGACAGGGCCCTCAACCTACGAGCAGTACTTC. Its protein product is CASSLTGPSTYEQYF.

This clonotype occurred a few times. The chain links TRBV12-3 or TRBV12-4 to TRBJ2-3, with a weak D call TRBD2 (6 bases). V lost 11 bases and J 3 bases, leaving 15 bases between the germline ends. This CDR3 comprises 13 residues. The CDR3 here is CAVRGRWTDTQYF. CDR3 nucleotides: TGTGCCGTGAGAGGGAGGTGGACAGATACGCAGTATTTT.

The chain joins TRBV7-2 to TRBJ2-1; 11 nucleotides match TRBD2. The germline gives CDR1 SGHTA, CDR2 FQGNSA. Germline trimming cut 1 base from V and 14 bases from J; bases unmatched to any gene: 7. CDR3 length: 14 residues. This CDR3 reads CASSLGLAGSEEFF. The CDR3 nucleotides read TGTGCCAGCAGCTTAGGACTAGCGGGATCGGAGGAGTTCTTC.